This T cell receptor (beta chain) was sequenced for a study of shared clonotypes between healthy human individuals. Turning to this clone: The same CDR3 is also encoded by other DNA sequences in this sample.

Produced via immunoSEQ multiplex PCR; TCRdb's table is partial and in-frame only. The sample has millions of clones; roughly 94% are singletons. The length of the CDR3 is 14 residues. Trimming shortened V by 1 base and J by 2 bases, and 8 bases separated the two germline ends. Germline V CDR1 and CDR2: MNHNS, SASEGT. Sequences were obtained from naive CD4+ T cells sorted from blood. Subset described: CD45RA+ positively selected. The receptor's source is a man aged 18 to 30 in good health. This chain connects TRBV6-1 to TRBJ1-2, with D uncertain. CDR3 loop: CASSEGVGNYGYTF. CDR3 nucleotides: TGTGCCAGCAGTGAAGGAGTAGGGAACTATGGCTACACCTTC.